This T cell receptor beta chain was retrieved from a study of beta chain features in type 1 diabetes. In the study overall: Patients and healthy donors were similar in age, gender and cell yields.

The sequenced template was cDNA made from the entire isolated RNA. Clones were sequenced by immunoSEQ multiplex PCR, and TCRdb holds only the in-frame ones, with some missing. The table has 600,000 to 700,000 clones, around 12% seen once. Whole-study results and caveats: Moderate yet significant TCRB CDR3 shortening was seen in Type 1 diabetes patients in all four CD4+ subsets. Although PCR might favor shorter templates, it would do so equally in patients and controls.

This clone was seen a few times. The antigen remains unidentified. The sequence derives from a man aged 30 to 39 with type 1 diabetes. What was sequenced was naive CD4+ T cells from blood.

DNA of the CDR3: TGTGCCAGCAGCCCCGGGACAGGGTATGACGAGCAGTACTTC. Translation: CASSPGTGYDEQYF. V and J are TRBV27 and TRBJ2-7; 9 positions agree with TRBD1. The CDR3 is 14 residues long. The germline gives CDR1 MNHEY, CDR2 SMNVEV (reference sequence). With 6 bases clipped from V and 5 bases from J, the junction kept 8 bases outside the gene matches.